Sequencing of this T cell receptor beta chain was carried out in a study of cytomegalovirus exposure and HLA in healthy donors listed by TCRdb under 2017. Broadly, across the study: An earlier analysis of more than 550 of the donors reported 276 Gb of sequence data and around 120 million unique TCR beta sequences obtained from 180 million or so T cells. The later analysis used no new phenotypic data to find candidate immune exposures, relying instead on TCR beta sequences and their occurrence across donors. Typing coverage differed by locus: A, B, C, DRB1 and DQB1 were typed in roughly 620-640 donors, DQA1 in roughly 510, DPA1 in 600 to 610, and DPB1 in approximately 450. A few DR-DQ haplotypes were treated as single units for association and clustering because of strong linkage in the cohort. The study aimed to test whether cataloging public T cell receptors could reveal signatures of past pathogen exposure. In a later analysis, previously published TCR beta repertoires from 550 to 750 donors were re-analyzed and high-resolution HLA genotyping was added so that TCR occurrence patterns could be studied. The T cell repertoires of 666 subjects were profiled by immunosequencing and related to cytomegalovirus serostatus. Of the roughly 390 genotyped donors, about 80% fell in the genetic ancestry cluster associated with self-reported Caucasian donors. A separate validation cohort of over 95 different subjects was used in addition to the approximately 700-subject first cohort. Alongside the repertoire data, information on donor age, sex, ethnicity and CMV serostatus was compiled. To predict cytomegalovirus infection status, the study combined high-throughput TCR immunosequencing, statistical association of individual TCRs with disease status, and machine learning. Among 300 to 450 genotyped donors of the cohort, an average of approximately 240,000 unique TCR beta nucleotide sequences were sequenced per donor, about a sixth of them non-productive. A later genetic analysis took genome-wide SNP genotypes for about three fifths of the roughly 700 donors and used that subset as a discovery cohort. All discovery cohort repertoires had been generated using a single sequencing platform. An earlier analysis of approximately 500 of the donors applied high-throughput TCR beta sequencing to assess whether each TCR beta V gene segment acted as functional or pseudogenic. HLA typing included class I and class II loci at four-digit resolution. An early release that covered more than 550 HLA-typed donors contained 250 to 350 gigabases of sequencing data and roughly 84 million unique TCR sequences.

Study-wide findings and limitations: In a later analysis, most CMV-associated TCR beta chains were found to appear HLA-restricted, with HLA associations seemingly driven largely by CMV exposure. The only immune exposure information available for the cohort was CMV serostatus. A later analysis associated 16,951 TCR beta sequences with specific HLA alleles at a false discovery rate of 0.05. Approximately 18 rarely observed V segments, including chromosome 9 orphons, were excluded from the earlier analysis of about 610 of the donors because counts were too low. Roughly uniform sequencing depth across donors was assumed in presence/absence analyses, although this assumption may not hold. In a later analysis, several top co-occurrence clusters were reported to appear linked to parvovirus B19, influenza, CMV and Epstein-Barr virus. A group of highly shared sequence variants was considered likely to be a technical artifact of the sequencing pipeline. In both the original and validation cohorts, the classifier was reported to diagnose cytomegalovirus status with high specificity and sensitivity. In a later analysis, TCR association rates were found to vary across HLA loci, with the most associated TCRs seen for DRB1 alleles and the fewest for HLA-C alleles. A later genetic analysis reported fewer N-insertions in productive TCRs among donors in an Asian-associated ancestry cluster than the approximately 700-donor mean. In a later genetic analysis, a missense DCLRE1C variant was associated with V-gene and J-gene trimming of TCR beta chains, and the association was replicated in an independent cohort. A further reported finding was that TCR beta sequences accurately predicted the HLA-A and HLA-B alleles for most subjects in the first cohort. A few of the identified cytomegalovirus-associated TCR beta chains were confirmed in vitro to be specific for cytomegalovirus antigens. The authors suggested that the approach could potentially be extended to other disease states and immunological phenotypes. Because the 87-base-pair reads could not distinguish some IMGT-functional V segments, including TRBV6-2 and TRBV6-3, those segments were excluded. Compared with equally common non-associated chains, HLA-associated TCR beta chains in a later analysis were more clonally expanded and had lower generation probabilities. Most TCR sequences were observed very rarely across donors, whereas some public TCRs were present in many individuals. Linkage disequilibrium might explain the correlated functional status among segregating V segments, but an unknown experimental factor could not be excluded. An earlier analysis of 450 to 750 of the donors showed that most TCR beta V segments appeared in productive rearrangements either about 87% or about 30% of the time, which broadly matched IMGT annotations. The cohort was sequenced for TCR beta chains only, and without alpha or paired-chain data the features that could be detected were limited. The study gave a list of about 170 TCR beta chains associated with cytomegalovirus. Because HLA typing was missing for some donors at each locus, association tests included only the typed subset. Strong co-occurrence of HLA alleles, especially DR and DQ, made assigning TCR associations to individual alleles difficult.

As regards this clone: Which antigen it targets is not known. Within one base of it there is no much larger clone, and no base qualities were kept.

To prepare the library, the immunoSEQ multiplex PCR assay was applied. The multiplex PCR relied on a mix of 60 forward primers for TCR Vbeta segments and 13 reverse primers for TCR Jbeta segments. The CDR3 region of rearranged TCR beta genes was amplified from genomic DNA by a multiplex PCR assay. Amplified TCR beta libraries were sequenced as 87-base-pair reads on the Illumina HiSeq System. Regarding the original processing steps: A later analysis counted about 80 million unique TCR beta chains across the 550 to 750 repertoires, and around 9.9 million of these chains were shared by at least two donors. Raw reads were error-corrected and collapsed into unique sequences with a nearest-neighbor algorithm that merged closely related sequences to remove PCR and sequencing errors. To assign V, D and J gene segments, CDR3 sequences were aligned to IMGT reference sequences. For a sequence to be retained, a match of at least six nucleotides to both a V gene segment and a J gene segment was required. Rearrangements were called productive when the CDR3 lacked stop codons and stayed in frame with V and J; all others were non-productive. Following IMGT convention, CDR3 was defined as the stretch from the second conserved V-encoded cysteine to the conserved J-encoded phenylalanine. The earlier analysis of about 590 of the donors excluded sequences that lacked an unambiguous match to a single V gene segment. An earlier analysis of a few hundred of the donors classified V segments as functional when productive rearrangements were above 56.7% and as segregating when the standard deviation between donors was above 5%. A statistical classification framework was developed to diagnose cytomegalovirus status using the catalog of TCR beta chain sequences. A later analysis assigned V and J genes by comparing TCR nucleotide sequences with IMGT/GENE-DB human TR gene sequences. In a later analysis, CDR3 sequences and most-parsimonious VDJ recombination scenarios were assigned using the TCRdist pipeline. In a later analysis, each TCR beta chain was defined by its CDR3 amino acid sequence together with its V-gene family, and reads without a unique V-gene family were excluded. In a later analysis, 450 to 600 highly shared, low-generation-probability nucleotide sequences were removed to address suspected cross-contamination and a sequencing artifact. A later analysis calculated a clonal expansion index for each public chain from normalized within-repertoire ranks of inferred template counts. Generation probabilities in a later analysis came from a VDJ recombination model fitted to out-of-frame rearrangements, and those results were checked against IGoR. Hypergeometric tests were used in a later analysis to score TCR-TCR, TCR-HLA and TCR-CMV co-occurrence, with a repertoire-size bias correction applied to the TCR pairs. To estimate false discovery rates, a later analysis permuted the HLA or CMV assignments 20 times. In a later analysis, co-occurring TCRs were grouped with DBSCAN, and TCRdist sequence similarity was added when clustering was performed within HLA-allele-positive subsets. Repertoires with fewer than 30,000 or more than 120,000 public chains, plus five repertoires with anomalous nucleotide sharing, were excluded from co-occurrence clustering. Not all clones reach the TCRdb copy of this immuneACCESS table, which keeps in-frame sequences only. Checked studies attribute under half of the gap to unresolved V genes and leave the rest unexplained. The V and J calls and the clone size are those of that table, but D and trimming were determined from the DNA. The sample table records tens of thousands of clones; about 80% of these occur just once. In total, the top ten clones hold around 32% of the sample.

The cohort consisted of approximately 670 healthy bone marrow donors. At the time of sampling, all cohort members were nominally healthy, though unrecorded immune exposures were likely present. The donor tested CMV seropositive, placing the donor among the approximately 290 seropositive members of the cohort. A peripheral blood sample was provided by each donor, and peripheral blood mononuclear cells were used for TCR beta sequencing. The Qiagen DNeasy Blood Extraction Kit was used to extract genomic DNA from the blood cell samples. As encoded in the germline V gene, CDR1 is MGHRA while CDR2 is YSYEKL. Including cysteine and phenylalanine, the CDR3 has 20 amino acids. Kept here is only the CDR3 DNA, which spans 60 bases and is read in frame from base 1. After removal of 4 bases from V and 2 bases from J, the junction retains 19 bases not matched to a gene.

The rearrangement combines TRBV4-1 with TRBJ2-5, with 10 central nucleotides matching TRBD2. The sequence came from a man in his forties or fifties in good health and CMV-seropositive. Specimen: PBMCs. Read as DNA, the sequence is TGCGCCAGCAGCCTCCGAGGAGGGCTAGCGGGAGAGTCAGGGCAAGAGACCCAGTACTTC. This yields the protein CASSLRGGLAGESGQETQYF.